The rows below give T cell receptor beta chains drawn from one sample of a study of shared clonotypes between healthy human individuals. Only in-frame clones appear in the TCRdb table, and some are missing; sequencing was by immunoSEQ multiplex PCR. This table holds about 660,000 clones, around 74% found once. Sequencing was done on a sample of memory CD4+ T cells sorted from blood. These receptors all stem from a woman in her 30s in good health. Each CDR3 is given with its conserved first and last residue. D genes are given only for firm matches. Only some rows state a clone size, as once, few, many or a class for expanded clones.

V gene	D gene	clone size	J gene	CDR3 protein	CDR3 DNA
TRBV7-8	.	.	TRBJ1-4	CASSLSRGRANEKLFF	TGTGCCAGCAGCTTATCCCGGGGACGGGCTAATGAAAAACTGTTTTTT
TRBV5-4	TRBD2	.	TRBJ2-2	CASSPGLAGGTGELFF	TGTGCCAGCAGCCCGGGACTAGCGGGAGGTACCGGGGAGCTGTTTTTT
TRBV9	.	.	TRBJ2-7	CASGPSRANEQYF	TGTGCCAGCGGACCGAGCAGGGCCAACGAGCAGTACTTC
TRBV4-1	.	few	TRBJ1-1	CASSRVEDSEAFF	TGCGCCAGCAGCCGAGTCGAGGACAGTGAAGCTTTCTTT
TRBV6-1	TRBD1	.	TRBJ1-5	CASSPQGGVNQPQHF	TGTGCCAGCAGTCCCCAGGGGGGAGTCAATCAGCCCCAGCATTTT
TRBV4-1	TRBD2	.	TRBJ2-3	CASSLGLAGSTDTQYF	TGCGCCAGCAGCCTAGGACTAGCGGGAAGCACAGATACGCAGTATTTT
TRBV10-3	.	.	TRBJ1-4	CAISAATNEKLFF	TGTGCCATCAGTGCGGCAACTAATGAAAAACTGTTTTTT
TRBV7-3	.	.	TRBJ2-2	CASSLWSAANTGELFF	TGTGCCAGCAGCTTATGGTCAGCGGCGAACACCGGGGAGCTGTTTTTT
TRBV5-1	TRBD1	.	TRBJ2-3	CASSLVLAGGTDTQYF	TGCGCCAGCAGCTTGGTGTTGGCAGGGGGAACAGATACGCAGTATTTT
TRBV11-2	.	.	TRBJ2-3	CASSLNWGRGTDTQYF	TGTGCCAGCAGCTTAAACTGGGGCAGGGGAACAGATACGCAGTATTTT
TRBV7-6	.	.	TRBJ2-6	CASSLGGQGGSGANVLTF	TGTGCCAGCAGCTTAGGGGGACAAGGTGGCTCTGGGGCCAACGTCCTGACTTTC
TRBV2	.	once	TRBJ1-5	CASSERGTYMEPQHF	TGTGCCAGCAGTGAAAGGGGGACGTATATGGAGCCCCAGCATTTT
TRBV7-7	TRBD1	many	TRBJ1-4	CASSPTGTGEKLFF	TGTGCCAGCAGCCCGACAGGGACGGGTGAAAAACTGTTTTTT
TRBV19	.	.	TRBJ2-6	CASGPSGLGAGANVLTF	TGTGCCAGCGGCCCTTCAGGGCTAGGGGCTGGGGCCAACGTCCTGACTTTC
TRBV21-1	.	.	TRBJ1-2	CASSHRRFWTDGYTF	TGTGCCAGCAGCCATCGCCGTTTTTGGACAGATGGCTACACCTTC
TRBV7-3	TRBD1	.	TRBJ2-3	CASRSTGMRDTQYF	TGTGCCAGCAGGTCGACAGGGATGAGAGATACGCAGTATTTT
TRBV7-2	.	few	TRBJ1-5	CASSLAPNQPQHF	TGTGCCAGCAGCTTAGCCCCGAATCAGCCCCAGCATTTT
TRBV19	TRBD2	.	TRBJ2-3	CASRFTSGGYTDTQYF	TGTGCCAGTAGATTTACTAGCGGGGGGTACACAGATACGCAGTATTTT